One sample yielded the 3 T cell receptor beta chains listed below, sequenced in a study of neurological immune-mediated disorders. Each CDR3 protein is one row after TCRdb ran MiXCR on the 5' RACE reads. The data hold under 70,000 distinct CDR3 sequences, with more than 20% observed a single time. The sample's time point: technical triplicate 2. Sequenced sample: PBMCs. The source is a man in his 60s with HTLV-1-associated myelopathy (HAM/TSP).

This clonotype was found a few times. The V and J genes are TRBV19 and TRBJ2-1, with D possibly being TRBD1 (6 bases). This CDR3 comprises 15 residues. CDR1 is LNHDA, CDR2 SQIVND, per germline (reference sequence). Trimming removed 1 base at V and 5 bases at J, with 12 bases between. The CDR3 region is CASSIGQGLNNEQFF. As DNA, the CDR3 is TGTGCCAGTAGTATAGGTCAGGGGCTAAACAATGAGCAGTTCTTC.

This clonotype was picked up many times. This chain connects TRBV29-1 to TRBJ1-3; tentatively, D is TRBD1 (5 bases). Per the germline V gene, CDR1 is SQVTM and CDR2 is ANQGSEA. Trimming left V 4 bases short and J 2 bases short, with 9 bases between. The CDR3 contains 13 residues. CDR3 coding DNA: TGCAGCGTTGGCCCGACAGCTGGAAACACCATATATTTT. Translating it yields CSVGPTAGNTIYF. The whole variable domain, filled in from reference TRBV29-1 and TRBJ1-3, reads SAVISQKPSRDICQRGTSLTIQCQVDSQVTMMFWYRQQPGQSLTLIATANQGSEATYESGFVIDKFPISRPNLTFSTLTVSNMSPEDSSIYLCSVGPTAGNTIYFGEGSWLTVV.

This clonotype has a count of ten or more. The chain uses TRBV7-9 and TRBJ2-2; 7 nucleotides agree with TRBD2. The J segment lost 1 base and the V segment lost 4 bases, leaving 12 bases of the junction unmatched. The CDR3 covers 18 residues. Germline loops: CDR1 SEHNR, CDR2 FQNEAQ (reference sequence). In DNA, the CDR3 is TGTGCCAGCAGCTCCACGTTAGATAGCGGGTTGAACACCGGGGAGCTGTTTTTT. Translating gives CASSSTLDSGLNTGELFF.